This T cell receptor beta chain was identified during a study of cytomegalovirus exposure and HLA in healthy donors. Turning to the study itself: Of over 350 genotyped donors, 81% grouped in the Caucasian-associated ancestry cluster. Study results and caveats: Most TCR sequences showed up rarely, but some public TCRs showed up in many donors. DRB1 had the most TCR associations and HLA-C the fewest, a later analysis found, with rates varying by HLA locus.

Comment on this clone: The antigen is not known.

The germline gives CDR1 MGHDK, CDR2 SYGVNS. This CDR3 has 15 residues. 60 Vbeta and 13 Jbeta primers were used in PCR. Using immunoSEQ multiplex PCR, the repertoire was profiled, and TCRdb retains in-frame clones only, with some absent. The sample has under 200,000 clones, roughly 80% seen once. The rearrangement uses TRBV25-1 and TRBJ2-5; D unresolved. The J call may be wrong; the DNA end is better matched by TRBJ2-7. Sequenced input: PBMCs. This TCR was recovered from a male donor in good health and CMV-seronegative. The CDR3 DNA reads TGTGCCAGCAGTGAATTAACGGCTAGATCCTACGAGCAGTACTTC. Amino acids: CASSELTARSYEQYF.